Listed below are T cell receptor beta chains from one sample, sequenced in a study of cytomegalovirus exposure and HLA in healthy donors. Generated by immunoSEQ multiplex PCR, the TCRdb table keeps only in-frame clones and is missing some. The sample carries roughly 120,000 clones, over 75% recorded once. The sequenced sample consisted of PBMCs. These receptors originate from a human donor in good health. Each CDR3 is given with its conserved first and last residue. The order of the fields is V gene, D gene, J gene, clone size, CDR3 DNA, CDR3 protein. The D gene is left open where the match is weak. Rows give clone size only sometimes, using once, few, many, or a class for an expanded clone.

v_gene: TRBV28
d_gene: .
j_gene: TRBJ2-3
abundance: .
CDR3nt: TGTGCCAGCACGCAGTCCCCCCTCCGGCAGTATTTT
CDR3aa: CASTQSPLRQYF

v_gene: TRBV4-1
d_gene: TRBD2
j_gene: TRBJ2-3
abundance: few
CDR3nt: TGCGCCAGCAGCCAACCTAGCGGGAGCACAGATACGCAGTATTTT
CDR3aa: CASSQPSGSTDTQYF

v_gene: TRBV27
d_gene: TRBD1
j_gene: TRBJ2-7
abundance: .
CDR3nt: TGTGCCAGCAGTCTCGAACGACAGGGTTCCTACGAGCAGTACTTC
CDR3aa: CASSLERQGSYEQYF

v_gene: TRBV9
d_gene: TRBD2
j_gene: TRBJ2-1
abundance: .
CDR3nt: TGTGCCAGCAGCCCCCGGGTAGCGGGAGATAATGAGCAGTTCTTC
CDR3aa: CASSPRVAGDNEQFF

v_gene: TRBV19
d_gene: TRBD1
j_gene: TRBJ2-1
abundance: .
CDR3nt: TGTGCCAGTAGCCCACTCCGACAGGGGAGGAATGAGCAGTTCTTC
CDR3aa: CASSPLRQGRNEQFF

v_gene: TRBV5-6
d_gene: TRBD2
j_gene: TRBJ2-3
abundance: .
CDR3nt: TGTGCCAGCAGCTCTTACCGGGACTACACAGATACGCAGTATTTT
CDR3aa: CASSSYRDYTDTQYF

v_gene: TRBV6-1
d_gene: .
j_gene: TRBJ2-1
abundance: .
CDR3nt: TGTGCCAGCAGTGCTAGTACGGGGGGCCATGAGCAGTTCTTC
CDR3aa: CASSASTGGHEQFF

v_gene: TRBV5-4
d_gene: .
j_gene: TRBJ2-3
abundance: .
CDR3nt: TGTGCCAGCAGCTTCTGGCGGGAACGTTTCACAGATACGCAGTATTTT
CDR3aa: CASSFWRERFTDTQYF

v_gene: TRBV7-9
d_gene: .
j_gene: TRBJ2-7
abundance: few
CDR3nt: TGTGCCAGCAGTGTGTCGAGGAGGGGCGACGAGCAGTACTTC
CDR3aa: CASSVSRRGDEQYF

v_gene: TRBV19
d_gene: TRBD2
j_gene: TRBJ2-3
abundance: .
CDR3nt: TGTGCCAGTAGTATGTTGGGACTAGCGGGAGAAAGTACAGATACGCAGTATTTT
CDR3aa: CASSMLGLAGESTDTQYF

v_gene: TRBV5-1
d_gene: .
j_gene: TRBJ1-1
abundance: .
CDR3nt: TGCGCCAGCAGCCCCACGGACGCCCGGGGGGCTGAAGCTTTCTTT
CDR3aa: CASSPTDARGAEAFF

v_gene: TRBV5-8
d_gene: TRBD2
j_gene: TRBJ2-5
abundance: once
CDR3nt: TGTGCCAGCAGGTTTAGCGGGAGAAAGACCCAGTACTTC
CDR3aa: CASRFSGRKTQYF

v_gene: TRBV13
d_gene: .
j_gene: TRBJ1-4
abundance: .
CDR3nt: TGTGCCAGCAGCTCGCGACAGGTTAATAATGAAAAACTGTTTTTT
CDR3aa: CASSSRQVNNEKLFF

v_gene: TRBV27
d_gene: TRBD1
j_gene: TRBJ1-1
abundance: .
CDR3nt: TGTGCCAGCAGCCGAGGGCACGGGACAGGGCAGACTGAAGCTTTCTTT
CDR3aa: CASSRGHGTGQTEAFF

v_gene: TRBV15
d_gene: TRBD2
j_gene: TRBJ2-1
abundance: .
CDR3nt: TGTGCCACCTCCCGACTAGCGGGAAGTAATGAGCAGTTCTTC
CDR3aa: CATSRLAGSNEQFF

v_gene: TRBV2
d_gene: TRBD1
j_gene: TRBJ1-5
abundance: once
CDR3nt: TGTGCCAGCAGTGAGTCGGGACAGGGGGGCAATCAGCCCCAGCATTTT
CDR3aa: CASSESGQGGNQPQHF

v_gene: TRBV2
d_gene: .
j_gene: TRBJ1-1
abundance: few
CDR3nt: TGTGCCAGCAGGGTCTCCGGGAGGGAAGCTTTCTTT
CDR3aa: CASRVSGREAFF

v_gene: TRBV30
d_gene: .
j_gene: TRBJ2-5
abundance: .
CDR3nt: TGTGCCTGGAGTGCTCCCGGACAGACAGAGACCCAGTACTTC
CDR3aa: CAWSAPGQTETQYF

v_gene: TRBV28
d_gene: .
j_gene: TRBJ1-3
abundance: .
CDR3nt: TGTGCCAGCAGTCTTCAGGGGTTGCGAAACACCATATATTTT
CDR3aa: CASSLQGLRNTIYF

v_gene: TRBV6-5
d_gene: .
j_gene: TRBJ2-7
abundance: .
CDR3nt: TGTGCCAGCGGTAACGGGAGAGGGTCCTACGAGCAGTACTTC
CDR3aa: CASGNGRGSYEQYF

v_gene: TRBV28
d_gene: TRBD1
j_gene: TRBJ1-1
abundance: .
CDR3nt: TGTGCCAGCAGTTTACCCTCCAGGGGGCTTGGGAACACTGAAGCTTTCTTT
CDR3aa: CASSLPSRGLGNTEAFF

v_gene: TRBV19
d_gene: TRBD1
j_gene: TRBJ2-7
abundance: once
CDR3nt: TGTGCCAGTAGTAGGACAGGGGCGTCCGAGCAGTACTTC
CDR3aa: CASSRTGASEQYF

v_gene: TRBV14
d_gene: TRBD1
j_gene: TRBJ2-5
abundance: few
CDR3nt: TGTGCCAGCAGCCCGTTGGGACAGGGGAAGAAGGAGACCCAGTACTTC
CDR3aa: CASSPLGQGKKETQYF

v_gene: TRBV19
d_gene: TRBD1
j_gene: TRBJ2-7
abundance: .
CDR3nt: TGTGCCAGTAGTCTCACATCGACAGGGAGCTACGAGCAGTACTTC
CDR3aa: CASSLTSTGSYEQYF

v_gene: TRBV27
d_gene: TRBD1
j_gene: TRBJ2-7
abundance: .
CDR3nt: TGTGCCAGCAGTTTAGGCGGACAGGCCTCCTACGAGCAGTACTTC
CDR3aa: CASSLGGQASYEQYF

v_gene: TRBV19
d_gene: TRBD2
j_gene: TRBJ2-2
abundance: .
CDR3nt: TGTGCCAGTAGTATTATCCCGCTAGCGGGAGCGGCCGGGGAGCTGTTTTTT
CDR3aa: CASSIIPLAGAAGELFF

v_gene: TRBV6-5
d_gene: TRBD1
j_gene: TRBJ2-7
abundance: .
CDR3nt: TGTGCCAGCATGGGACAGGGGGCCGGGGAGCAGTACTTC
CDR3aa: CASMGQGAGEQYF

v_gene: TRBV29-1
d_gene: TRBD2
j_gene: TRBJ2-3
abundance: .
CDR3nt: TGCAGCGGGCGCCGGGGACTAGCGGCTAGCACAGATACGCAGTATTTT
CDR3aa: CSGRRGLAASTDTQYF

v_gene: TRBV21-1
d_gene: .
j_gene: TRBJ1-2
abundance: .
CDR3nt: TGTGCCATTCCCCGGGACAGGGTTAACTATGGCTACACCTTC
CDR3aa: CAIPRDRVNYGYTF

v_gene: TRBV28
d_gene: .
j_gene: TRBJ1-4
abundance: .
CDR3nt: TGTGCCAGCAGTTTGGGGGGAGGTGAAAAACTGTTTTTT
CDR3aa: CASSLGGGEKLFF

v_gene: TRBV7-8
d_gene: .
j_gene: TRBJ1-2
abundance: .
CDR3nt: TGTGCCAGCAGCAAATCGGGGCAGGGAGGCTATGGCTACACCTTC
CDR3aa: CASSKSGQGGYGYTF

v_gene: TRBV19
d_gene: .
j_gene: TRBJ1-3
abundance: .
CDR3nt: TGTGCCAGTAGTCATACAGGTGCTGCCTCTGGAAACACCATATATTTT
CDR3aa: CASSHTGAASGNTIYF

v_gene: TRBV2
d_gene: TRBD1
j_gene: TRBJ1-4
abundance: few
CDR3nt: TGTGCCAGCAGTGACGCGCAGGGGGGAACAACTAATGAAAAACTGTTTTTT
CDR3aa: CASSDAQGGTTNEKLFF

v_gene: TRBV15
d_gene: .
j_gene: TRBJ2-5
abundance: .
CDR3nt: TGTGCCACTTCTACTGTCGGGGGTTCAGAGACCCAGTACTTC
CDR3aa: CATSTVGGSETQYF

v_gene: TRBV5-1
d_gene: .
j_gene: TRBJ2-7
abundance: once
CDR3nt: TGCGCCAGCAGCCCGGACGGGGGTATTACCTCCTACGAGCAGTACTTC
CDR3aa: CASSPDGGITSYEQYF

v_gene: TRBV2
d_gene: .
j_gene: TRBJ1-5
abundance: .
CDR3nt: TGTGCCAGCAGTTCAGGGGATGGTGGGAATCAGCCCCAGCATTTT
CDR3aa: CASSSGDGGNQPQHF

v_gene: TRBV27
d_gene: TRBD2
j_gene: TRBJ2-1
abundance: .
CDR3nt: TGTGCCAGCAGTAGGACTAGCGCCACATACAATGAGCAGTTCTTC
CDR3aa: CASSRTSATYNEQFF

v_gene: TRBV5-1
d_gene: TRBD1
j_gene: TRBJ1-2
abundance: few
CDR3nt: TGCGCCAGCAGCCCGGACAGGGGGCAGGGCTACACCTTC
CDR3aa: CASSPDRGQGYTF

v_gene: TRBV14
d_gene: .
j_gene: TRBJ2-3
abundance: .
CDR3nt: TGTGCCAGCAGCCAACGGAGCACAGATACGCAGTATTTT
CDR3aa: CASSQRSTDTQYF

v_gene: TRBV27
d_gene: TRBD2
j_gene: TRBJ2-1
abundance: .
CDR3nt: TGTGCCAGCAGTTTAACTAGCGGCTACAATGAGCAGTTCTTC
CDR3aa: CASSLTSGYNEQFF

v_gene: TRBV5-4
d_gene: .
j_gene: TRBJ2-2
abundance: .
CDR3nt: TGTGCCAGCAGCTTGGGTGGCGGTCTAACCGCCGGGGAGCTGTTTTTT
CDR3aa: CASSLGGGLTAGELFF

v_gene: TRBV4-1
d_gene: .
j_gene: TRBJ2-1
abundance: .
CDR3nt: TGCGCCAGCAGCCAAGATACGGGCGGGCGGACTGAGCAGTTCTTC
CDR3aa: CASSQDTGGRTEQFF

v_gene: TRBV28
d_gene: .
j_gene: TRBJ1-1
abundance: .
CDR3nt: TGTGCCAGCGGTATTACAGAGAACACTGAAGCTTTCTTT
CDR3aa: CASGITENTEAFF